This note documents a single T cell receptor beta chain sequence. The CDR3 extends over 13 amino acids. The V segment lost 3 bases and the J segment 3 bases; nucleotides outside the gene matches: 1. The V gene's germline CDR1 is MDHEN and CDR2 SYDVKM. The repertoire was sequenced with immunoSEQ multiplex PCR; TCRdb's copy has only in-frame clones and lacks some. The table has over 35,000 clones, 80% to 95% seen once. This specimen comes from a study of ipilimumab plus nivolumab after autologous stem cell transplantation. Study in general: Typical patient got 5 or 6 ipilimumab doses and roughly 8 nivolumab doses (median). Myeloma cases were transplant-naive high-risk or relapsed within 3 years post first autologous transplant.

Patients got ipilimumab 1 mg/kg beginning 14 to 28 days post-transplant. Patients received nivolumab 3 mg/kg at weeks 1, 4, 7, 10, then fortnightly to week 26. This chain links TRBV28 with TRBJ1-2, with 7 positions matching TRBD1. This sample comprised PBMCs, obtained in a trial of ipilimumab plus nivolumab as post-transplant consolidation. This sequence was found in a male donor with multiple myeloma. The CDR3 sequence: CASSFDRDYGYTF. The CDR3 bases are TGTGCCAGCAGTTTCGACAGGGACTATGGCTACACCTTC.